The rows below give T cell receptor beta chains drawn from one sample of a study of cytomegalovirus exposure and HLA in healthy donors. Assay used: immunoSEQ multiplex PCR; TCRdb lists only in-frame clones, some missing. The top ten hold about 2.3% of the sample, which has under 150,000 clones, 82% seen once. The sequenced sample consisted of PBMCs. These receptors originate from a male donor in good health and CMV-seronegative. Both conserved end residues are part of each CDR3. D genes are given only for firm matches. Clone size is given for some rows only: seen once, a few or many times, or a class if the clone is expanded.

-,TRBJ2-7,TRBV27,-,CASSFQGSAYEQYF,TGTGCCAGCAGTTTTCAGGGATCGGCTTACGAGCAGTACTTC
-,TRBJ1-2,TRBV10-1,once,CASRRHRDILNYGYTF,TGCGCCAGCAGGCGACACCGGGACATCCTTAACTATGGCTACACCTTC
TRBD2,TRBJ2-1,TRBV2,-,CASTKGREISYNEQFF,TGTGCCAGCACTAAGGGGCGGGAGATCTCCTACAATGAGCAGTTCTTC
-,TRBJ1-2,TRBV30,-,CAWTVGQYGYTF,TGTGCCTGGACGGTTGGACAGTATGGCTACACCTTC
-,TRBJ2-2,TRBV4-1,-,CASSQVLANTGELFF,TGCGCCAGCAGCCAAGTCTTAGCGAACACCGGGGAGCTGTTTTTT
TRBD2,TRBJ2-3,TRBV9,-,CASSPGTRGLADTQYF,TGTGCCAGCAGCCCTGGGACTAGAGGCCTTGCGGATACGCAGTATTTT
TRBD1,TRBJ1-3,TRBV5-3,-,CARPFEGQGTYNSGNTIYF,TGTGCCAGACCCTTTGAGGGACAGGGGACCTATAACTCTGGAAACACCATATATTTT
-,TRBJ1-5,TRBV27,-,CASSPYRVEQPQHF,TGTGCCAGCAGTCCTTACAGGGTTGAACAGCCCCAGCATTTT
-,TRBJ1-5,TRBV6-6,-,CASSRGGQGNQPQHF,TGTGCCAGCAGCCGGGGAGGGCAGGGCAATCAGCCCCAGCATTTT
-,TRBJ2-7,TRBV5-6,-,CASSLPLASYEQYF,TGTGCCAGCAGCTTGCCGCTAGCGTCCTACGAGCAGTACTTC
-,TRBJ1-5,TRBV19,-,CASSIGQGSNQPQHF,TGTGCCAGTAGTATTGGGCAGGGGAGCAATCAGCCCCAGCATTTT
-,TRBJ2-5,TRBV5-4,-,CASTTRGGETQYF,TGTGCCAGCACCACACGAGGGGGTGAGACCCAGTACTTC
TRBD2,TRBJ2-1,TRBV2,-,CASSVGLAGGNEQFF,TGTGCCAGCAGTGTGGGACTAGCGGGTGGGAATGAGCAGTTCTTC